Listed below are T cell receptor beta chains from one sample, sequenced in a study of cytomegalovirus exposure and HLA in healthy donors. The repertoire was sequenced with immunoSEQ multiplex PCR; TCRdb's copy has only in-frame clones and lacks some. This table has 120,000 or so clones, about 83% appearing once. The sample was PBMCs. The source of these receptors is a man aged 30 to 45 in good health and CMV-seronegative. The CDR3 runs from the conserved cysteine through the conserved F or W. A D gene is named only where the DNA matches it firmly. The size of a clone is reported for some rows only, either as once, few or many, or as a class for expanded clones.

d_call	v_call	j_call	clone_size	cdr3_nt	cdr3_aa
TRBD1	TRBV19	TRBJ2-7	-	TGTGCCAGTAAAAGGGGGCATGCTGGAGGCGAGCAGTACTTC	CASKRGHAGGEQYF
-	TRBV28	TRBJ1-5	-	TGTGCCAGCAGTTTAGACAGACGCAATCAGCCCCAGCATTTT	CASSLDRRNQPQHF
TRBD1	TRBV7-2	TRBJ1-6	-	TGTGCCAGCAGCTTAGTCACAGGGGGTTCACCCCTCCACTTT	CASSLVTGGSPLHF
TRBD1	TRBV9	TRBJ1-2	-	TGTGCCAGCAGCGCCGGACAGGTGGACGGTTCTTATGGCTACACCTTC	CASSAGQVDGSYGYTF
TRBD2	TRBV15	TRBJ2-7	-	TGTGCCACCAGCCCGGCCCCTGCTAGCGGGAGGTCCTACGAGCAGTACTTC	CATSPAPASGRSYEQYF
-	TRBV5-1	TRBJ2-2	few	TGCGCCAGCAGCTTAGGGGGTAGCACCGGGGAGCTGTTTTTT	CASSLGGSTGELFF
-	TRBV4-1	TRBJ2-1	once	TGCGCCAGCAGCCAACTCCAGGGTAATGAGCAGTTCTTC	CASSQLQGNEQFF
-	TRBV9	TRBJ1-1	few	TGTGCCAGCAGCGTATTTCTCGGCGGGGGTGAAGCTTTCTTT	CASSVFLGGGEAFF
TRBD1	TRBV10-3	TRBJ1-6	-	TGTGCCATCCTCCCGGACAGGGCTTCACCCCTCCACTTT	CAILPDRASPLHF
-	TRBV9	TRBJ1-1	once	TGTGCCAGCAGCGTAGAGGGGAACTTGAACACTGAAGCTTTCTTT	CASSVEGNLNTEAFF
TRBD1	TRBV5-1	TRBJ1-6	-	TGCGCCAGCAGCTTGGGACAGGGAGATTCACCCCTCCACTTT	CASSLGQGDSPLHF
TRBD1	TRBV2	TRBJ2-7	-	TGTGCCAGCAGTGGATTACAGGGGAGAGGTCCTAGCGAGCAGTACTTC	CASSGLQGRGPSEQYF
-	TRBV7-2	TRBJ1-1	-	TGTGCCAGCAGCTCCAAAACTTTAACAGGGCTGCCGGAAGCTTTCTTT	CASSSKTLTGLPEAFF
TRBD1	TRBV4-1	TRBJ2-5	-	TGCGCCAGCAGCCTTACGACAGGGGGAGGGGAGACCCAGTACTTC	CASSLTTGGGETQYF
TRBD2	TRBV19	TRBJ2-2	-	TGTGCCAGTAACAATCCAGCGGGGGTCTTCACCGGGGAGCTGTTTTTT	CASNNPAGVFTGELFF
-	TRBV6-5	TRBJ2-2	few	TGTGCCAGCAGTTACTCACAGAACACCGGGGAGCTGTTTTTT	CASSYSQNTGELFF
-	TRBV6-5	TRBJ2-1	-	TGTGCCAGCATTCCAGGACTCCTACTGTTCTTC	CASIPGLLLFF
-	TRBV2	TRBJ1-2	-	TGTGCCAGCAGTGGCCTCGGACAGAACTATGGCTACACCTTC	CASSGLGQNYGYTF
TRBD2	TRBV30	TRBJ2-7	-	TGTGCCTTACACTTTAAAGCGGGAGGCCCCACCTACGAGCAGTACTTC	CALHFKAGGPTYEQYF
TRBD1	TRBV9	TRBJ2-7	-	TGTGCCAGCAGCCCCGGGGACAGGGTAGCGGGTGTTGACTACGAGCAGTACTTC	CASSPGDRVAGVDYEQYF
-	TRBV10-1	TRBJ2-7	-	TGCGCCAGCAGTGCAGGGGTGGGAACCTACGAGCAGTACTTC	CASSAGVGTYEQYF
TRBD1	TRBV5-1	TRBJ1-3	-	TGCGCCAGCAGCTGGACGGCCTTCGGACAGGGGGCAGGAAACACCATATATTTT	CASSWTAFGQGAGNTIYF
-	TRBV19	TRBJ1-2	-	TGTGCCAGTAGCACAGTGAACTCGATCTATGGCTACACCTTC	CASSTVNSIYGYTF